The next 32 T cell receptor beta chains were all read from a single sample in a study of response to subunit inactivated influenza vaccine. MiXCR was run by TCRdb on the RT-PCR reads, yielding one entry per CDR3 protein. Altogether over 150,000 distinct CDR3 sequences are present, approximately 9.2% being singletons, with the ten largest covering 9.5% to 13%. The sequencing used non-naive T cells sorted from PBMCs, collected on the day of vaccination. Source of these receptors: a man aged 45-60 years who received an inactivated influenza vaccine.

This clonotype was recorded a few times. V gene TRBV6-5 combines with J gene TRBJ1-2; TRBD1 agrees at 9 bases. In germline, CDR1 is MNHEY, CDR2 SVGAGI. Unmatched junction bases numbered 8, after V lost 2 bases and J lost 7 bases. This CDR3 has 15 amino acids. The CDR3 reads CASSYPPGQGGGYTF. CDR3 nucleotide sequence: TGTGCCAGCAGTTACCCGCCGGGACAGGGAGGTGGCTACACCTTC.

This clonotype was detected only a few times. The gene calls are TRBV12-3 or TRBV12-4 and TRBJ2-7; D gene uncertain. V was pared by 6 bases and J by 5 bases, with 17 bases between. The CDR3 contains 14 residues. The CDR3 nucleotides read TGTGCCAGCAGCAACTCGTTTCAAAACAACGAGCAGTACTTC. Protein product: CASSNSFQNNEQYF.

At least ten counts were recorded for this clonotype. The rearrangement uses TRBV12-3 or TRBV12-4 and TRBJ2-2; TRBD1 matches at 7 bases. The ends lost 5 bases at V and 6 bases at J; junction bases unmatched: 6. The CDR3 consists of 14 residues. CDR3 DNA sequence: TGTGCCAGCAGTCGACGACAGGGCTCCGGGGAGCTGTTTTTT. As protein: CASSRRQGSGELFF.

This clonotype was counted a single time. The chain joins TRBV2 to TRBJ1-5, with a weak D call TRBD1 (6 bases). Per the germline V gene, CDR1 is SNHLY and CDR2 is FYNNEI. V lost 4 bases to trimming and J lost 0 bases, with 10 bases between them. The CDR3 loop spans 15 amino acids. The DNA for the CDR3 is TGTGCCAGCAGTGTGGGGGCAAATAGCAATCAGCCCCAGCATTTT. It encodes CASSVGANSNQPQHF.

This clonotype was recorded at least ten times. V gene TRBV4-3 combines with J gene TRBJ2-7; D is unresolved. The CDR3 runs 15 residues. The germline gives CDR1 LGHNA, CDR2 YSLEER. Trimming left V 1 base short and J 5 bases short, with 15 bases between. The CDR3 is CASSQVFKSGDEQYF. The CDR3 nucleotides are TGCGCCAGCAGCCAAGTATTTAAGTCTGGGGACGAGCAGTACTTC.

This clonotype was recorded once. The chain employs TRBV7-6 and TRBJ2-5; D not resolved. Germline CDR1 reads SGHVS; CDR2 reads FNYEAQ. V lost 6 bases to trimming and J lost 5 bases, with 7 bases between them. This CDR3 contains 11 residues. The CDR3 is CASRVLETQYF. The CDR3 DNA sequence: TGTGCCAGCAGGGTTTTGGAGACCCAGTACTTC.

Ten or more counts support this clonotype. This sequence joins TRBV15 and TRBJ1-1; unclear D gene. Germline V lookup: CDR1 LNHNV, CDR2 YYDKDF (reference sequence). The ends were cut back, 0 bases at V and 10 bases at J, with 6 bases in the middle. CDR3 size: 11 residues. DNA for the CDR3: TGTGCCACCAGCAGAGATATGGCAGCTTTCTTT. Its protein is CATSRDMAAFF.

This clonotype has at least ten counts. The gene calls are TRBV2 and TRBJ2-7; 9 nucleotides match TRBD2. The CDR3 spans 14 residues. Germline V gives CDR1 SNHLY, CDR2 FYNNEI. Unmatched junction bases numbered 3, after V lost 6 bases and J lost 0 bases. The CDR3 DNA reads TGTGCCAGCAGAGCTAGCGGGGTCTCCTACGAGCAGTACTTC. It is translated as CASRASGVSYEQYF.

This clonotype was recorded a few times. The V gene is TRBV6-5, the J gene TRBJ1-2; 9 nucleotides agree with TRBD1. The CDR3 is 15 residues long. V lost 0 bases and J lost 4; bases outside the gene matches: 3. Germline V gene sequence: CDR1 MNHEY, CDR2 SVGAGI. The CDR3 DNA is TGTGCCAGCAGTTACTCGACAGGGGGTATCTATGGCTACACCTTC. Translated, it gives CASSYSTGGIYGYTF.

The chain joins TRBV19 to TRBJ2-1; TRBD2 aligns across 11 bases. Unmatched junction bases numbered 11, after V lost 8 bases and J lost 8 bases. The CDR3 is made up of 15 amino acids. CDR1 is LNHDA and CDR2 is SQIVND in the germline V gene (reference sequence). For the CDR3, the DNA is TGTGCCAGTCAAGGATTACTAGCGGGAGTGGATGAGCAGTTCTTC. Translation: CASQGLLAGVDEQFF.

This clonotype was observed a handful of times. J is TRBJ2-7 and V is TRBV6-1, with TRBD1 matching 11 bases. V lost 4 bases and J lost 4; bases outside the gene matches: 6. The germline V gene has CDR1 MNHNS and CDR2 SASEGT. This CDR3 region has 15 residues. CDR3 amino acids: CASSAAGTGGYEQYF. CDR3 sequence (DNA): TGTGCCAGCAGTGCCGCCGGGACAGGGGGGTACGAGCAGTACTTC.

This clonotype was picked up a small number of times. The genes are TRBV24-1 and TRBJ1-5; D unresolved. Per germline, CDR1 KGHDR and CDR2 SFDVKD. This CDR3 is 12 amino acids long. Trimming removed 4 bases from V and 12 bases from J, with 12 bases in between. The CDR3 DNA sequence: TGTGCCACCAGTGACTCTCACCGGGTCCAGCATTTT. It translates to CATSDSHRVQHF.

This clonotype was picked up a small number of times. The V gene is TRBV7-2, the J gene TRBJ2-2; D is unclear. The length of the CDR3 is 16 residues. Trimming stripped 1 base from V and 1 base from J, with 10 bases between. From germline, CDR1 is SGHTA and CDR2 FQGNSA. In DNA form, the CDR3 reads TGTGCCAGCAGCTTAGAAGCAGGAAAGAACACCGGGGAGCTGTTTTTT. This gives the protein CASSLEAGKNTGELFF.

This clonotype appeared many times. The genes are TRBV21-1 and TRBJ1-6; the DNA was not compared with TRBD1, the D call given in the table. TRBV21-1 is designated a pseudogene. The CDR3 runs to 17 residues. The CDR3 DNA follows: TGTGCCAGCAGCAACATCGTGGCGGACAGGGCGGGTTCACCCCTCCACTTT. It encodes CASSNIVADRAGSPLHF.

This clonotype has at least ten counts. The chain recombines TRBV5-5 with TRBJ2-5, with D perhaps matching TRBD1 (6 bases). The CDR3 has 14 residues. Trimming removed 1 base from V and 0 bases from J, with 7 bases in between. The germline gives CDR1 SGHKS, CDR2 YYEKEE (reference sequence). In nucleotides, the CDR3 is TGTGCCAGCAGCTTGACAGGGTACCAAGAGACCCAGTACTTC. This translates into CASSLTGYQETQYF.

There are a few counts of this clonotype. The chain joins TRBV18 to TRBJ2-3, with 7 bases that match TRBD1. Germline V gene sequence: CDR1 KGHSH, CDR2 LQKENI. The V gene end was trimmed by 6 bases and the J gene end by 2 bases; junction bases not matched to a gene: 5. The CDR3 loop spans 14 amino acids. CDR3 amino acids: CASSLGQYTDTQYF. For the CDR3, the DNA is TGTGCCAGCTCCCTGGGACAGTACACAGATACGCAGTATTTT. The variable domain in full, with the rest retrieved from reference TRBV18 and TRBJ2-3, is NAGVMQNPRHLVRRRGQEARLRCSPMKGHSHVYWYRQLPEEGLKFMVYLQKENIIDESGMPKERFSAEFPKEGPSILRIQQVVRGDSAAYFCASSLGQYTDTQYFGPGTRLTVL.

Only a few counts were recorded for this clonotype. The rearrangement links TRBV14 to TRBJ1-2; D not resolved. Trimming removed 4 bases from V and 8 bases from J, with 14 bases in between. Germline lookup yields CDR1 SGHDN and CDR2 FVKESK. CDR3 size: 13 residues. The CDR3 bases are TGTGCCAGCAGCCCACTCGAGAACGGGGGCTACACCTTC. It is translated as CASSPLENGGYTF.

This clonotype was seen more than once but under ten times. The chain carries TRBV7-9 and TRBJ1-4; a weak D match, TRBD1 (6 bases). CDR3 size: 13 residues. The germline gives CDR1 SEHNR, CDR2 FQNEAQ (reference sequence). V dropped 5 bases and J dropped 6 bases, with 10 bases sitting between them. CDR3: CASSPRGYEKLFF. CDR3 DNA: TGTGCCAGCAGCCCAAGGGGGTATGAAAAACTGTTTTTT.

Comment on this clonotype: The junction departs from germline at one end; a sequencing error may be responsible. The rearrangement uses TRBV29-1 and TRBJ2-1; D possibly corresponds to TRBD1 (6 bases). There are 11 residues in the CDR3. Germline lookup yields CDR1 SQVTM and CDR2 ANQGSEA. The CDR3, as DNA: TGCAGCTTCAGAGGGGGAAGTGAGAAGTTCTTC. Amino acid sequence: CSFRGGSEKFF.

This clonotype was detected only a few times. V usage is TRBV28 and J usage is TRBJ1-4, with 10 nucleotides matching TRBD1. Germline CDR1 reads MDHEN; CDR2 reads SYDVKM. Trimming cost V 7 bases and J 0 bases; bases outside gene matches: 5. CDR3 length equals 16 residues. The CDR3 coding sequence is TGTGCCAGCAAAGACAGGGGGCTCTCAACTAATGAAAAACTGTTTTTT. Translation gives CASKDRGLSTNEKLFF.

The chain has TRBV18 and TRBJ1-5, with 8 bases matching TRBD1. J lost 9 bases, V lost 3 bases, and 7 bases had no gene match. Germline loops: CDR1 KGHSH, CDR2 LQKENI. The CDR3 spans 14 residues. The CDR3 sequence: CASSPDGTGRPQHF. The DNA of the CDR3 is TGTGCCAGCTCACCCGATGGGACAGGCCGGCCCCAGCATTTT.

This clonotype showed up just a few times. The chain recombines TRBV11-2 with TRBJ2-2; D call uncertain. CDR3 length: 15 amino acids. V dropped 3 bases and J dropped 4 bases, with 12 bases sitting between them. Germline V CDR1 and CDR2: SGHAT, FQNNGV. The CDR3 nucleotides read TGTGCCAGCAGCTTGGGCCAGGTGCGCACCGGGGAGCTGTTTTTT. Translating it yields CASSLGQVRTGELFF. Full variable domain (remainder filled in from reference TRBV11-2 and TRBJ2-2): EAGVAQSPRYKIIEKRQSVAFWCNPISGHATLYWYQQILGQGPKLLIQFQNNGVVDDSQLPKDRFSAERLKGVDSTLKIQPAKLEDSAVYLCASSLGQVRTGELFFGEGSRLTVL.

This clonotype was seen repeatedly, ten times or more. The chain links TRBV5-1 to TRBJ1-1, with TRBD1 matching over 12 bases. This CDR3 comprises 15 residues. The trim removed 7 bases at V and 1 base at J, leaving 5 bases unmatched. CDR1 and CDR2 from the germline V gene are SGHRS and YFSETQ. CDR3 residues: CASRDRGRGNTEAFF. The CDR3 coding sequence is TGCGCCAGCCGGGACAGGGGGCGCGGGAACACTGAAGCTTTCTTT.

This clonotype was seen at least ten times. The chain couples TRBV28 to TRBJ1-3; TRBD1 agrees at 8 bases. Trimming took 1 base from V and 1 from J; bases not matched to a gene: 9. The CDR3 has 18 amino acids. CDR1 and CDR2 from the germline V gene are MDHEN and SYDVKM. CDR3 bases: TGTGCCAGCAGTTTATCGGGGACAGGAGCGGTTTCTGGAAACACCATATATTTT. Protein product: CASSLSGTGAVSGNTIYF.

This chain links TRBV7-6 with TRBJ1-3; 10 nucleotides agree with TRBD1. The CDR3 has 17 amino acids. The germline V gene encodes CDR1 SGHVS and CDR2 FNYEAQ. The trim removed 5 bases at V and 4 bases at J, leaving 11 bases unmatched. CDR3 region: CASSPWDRGIRGNTIYF. In nucleotides, the CDR3 is TGTGCCAGCAGCCCGTGGGACAGGGGAATTAGAGGAAACACCATATATTTT.

This clonotype was seen a handful of times. The chain is built from TRBV7-6 and TRBJ1-2, with no clear D. The ends were cut back, 5 bases at V and 4 bases at J, with 11 bases in the middle. CDR3 length: 13 amino acids. Germline loops: CDR1 SGHVS, CDR2 FNYEAQ. CDR3 region: CASSEGLSYGYTF. CDR3 sequence (DNA): TGTGCCAGCAGCGAAGGACTGTCCTATGGCTACACCTTC.

The chain carries TRBV6-5 and TRBJ1-4; TRBD1 is a possible D gene (5 bases). Trimming shortened V by 0 bases and J by 7 bases, and 12 bases separated the two germline ends. Germline V lookup: CDR1 MNHEY, CDR2 SVGAGI. The CDR3 sequence is 15 residues long. DNA of the CDR3: TGTGCCAGCAGTTACTCAGGAGACAGAACTGAAAAACTGTTTTTT. Translated, it gives CASSYSGDRTEKLFF.

The genes are TRBV6-1 and TRBJ1-2; 10 nucleotides align to TRBD1. The CDR3 totals 16 residues. In germline, CDR1 is MNHNS, CDR2 SASEGT. With 5 bases clipped from V and 5 bases from J, the junction kept 11 bases outside the gene matches. CDR3: CASSPLPGQGVYGYTF. In nucleotides, the CDR3 is TGTGCCAGCAGTCCACTACCTGGACAGGGGGTGTATGGCTACACCTTC.

The chain is built from TRBV19 and TRBJ2-1; D tentatively reads TRBD1 or TRBD2 (6 bases each). The CDR3 totals 14 residues. Germline V gene sequence: CDR1 LNHDA, CDR2 SQIVND (reference sequence). V was shortened by 7 bases and J by 6 bases, with 16 bases between the two germline ends. Written as DNA, the CDR3 is TGTGCCAGTAAGAGGGGGGCCGACATCAATGAGCAGTTCTTC. Translation: CASKRGADINEQFF.

This clonotype has only a few counts. In DNA form, the CDR3 reads TGTGCCATCAAGTCACAGGGTCCGCGGGAGCAGTACTTC. Residues: CAIKSQGPREQYF. The chain is built from TRBV10-3 and TRBJ2-7; TRBD1 is a possible D gene (6 bases). The CDR3 sequence is 13 residues long. From germline, CDR1 is ENHRY and CDR2 SYGVKD. V lost 7 bases to trimming and J lost 7 bases, with 17 bases between them.

The rearrangement links TRBV20-1 to TRBJ2-6, with D perhaps TRBD1 or TRBD2 (6 bases each). The CDR3 runs to 17 residues. Trimming removed 0 bases at V and 2 bases at J, with 14 bases between. Germline CDR1 and CDR2: DFQATT and SNEGSKA (reference sequence). The CDR3 is CSARDYRDSTGANVLTF. The CDR3 DNA follows: TGCAGTGCTAGAGATTACAGGGACTCAACTGGGGCCAACGTCCTGACTTTC.

The rearrangement uses TRBV6-2 or TRBV6-3 and TRBJ2-3; the D gene could be TRBD1 or TRBD2 (5 bases each). Germline CDR1 is MNHEY and CDR2 is SVGEGT. The V gene lost 2 bases and the J gene lost 8 bases, with 11 bases spanning the gap. The length of the CDR3 is 13 residues. DNA of the CDR3: TGTGCCAGCAGTTACACGGGACGCCTTACGCAGTATTTT. It codes for CASSYTGRLTQYF.